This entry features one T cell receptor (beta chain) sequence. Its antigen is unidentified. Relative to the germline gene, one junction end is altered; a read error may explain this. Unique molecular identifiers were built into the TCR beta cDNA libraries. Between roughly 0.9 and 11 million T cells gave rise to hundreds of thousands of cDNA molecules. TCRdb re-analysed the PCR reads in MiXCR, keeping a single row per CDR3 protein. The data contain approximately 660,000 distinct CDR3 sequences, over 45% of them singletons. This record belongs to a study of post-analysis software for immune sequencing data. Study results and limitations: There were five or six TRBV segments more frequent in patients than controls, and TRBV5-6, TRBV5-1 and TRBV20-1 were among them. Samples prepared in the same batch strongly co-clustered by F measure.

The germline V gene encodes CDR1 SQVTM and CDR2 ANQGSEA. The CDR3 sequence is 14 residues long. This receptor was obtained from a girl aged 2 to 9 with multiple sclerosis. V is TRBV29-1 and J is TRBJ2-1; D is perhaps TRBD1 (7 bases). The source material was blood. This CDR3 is CSGRGQGGYTEQFF. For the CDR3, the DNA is TGCAGCGGAAGAGGGCAGGGGGGCTACACTGAGCAGTTCTTC.